The rows below give T cell receptor beta chains drawn from one sample of a study of shared clonotypes between healthy human individuals. Repertoires were generated with immunoSEQ multiplex PCR, while TCRdb's copy carries only in-frame clones and drops some. Seen here are around 600,000 clones, 85% to 95% observed once, and the top ten hold about 0.11%. The material sequenced was naive CD8+ T cells sorted from blood. The receptor source for this set is a woman between 25 and 40 years old in good health. The CDR3 runs from the conserved cysteine through the conserved F or W. A D gene is named only where the DNA matches it firmly. Rows may omit the clone size; those that give it use once, few, many or a size class.

J gene | clone size | V gene | D gene | CDR3 protein | CDR3 DNA
TRBJ2-5 | . | TRBV7-9 | . | CASSPRGEETQYF | TGTGCCAGCAGCCCCAGAGGGGAAGAGACCCAGTACTTC
TRBJ2-7 | . | TRBV7-8 | . | CASSSDGAAYEQYF | TGTGCCAGCAGCTCGGACGGAGCCGCCTACGAGCAGTACTTC
TRBJ2-7 | . | TRBV19 | . | CASSIRGFDYEQYF | TGTGCCAGTAGTATTAGGGGGTTTGACTACGAGCAGTACTTC
TRBJ2-7 | . | TRBV5-1 | TRBD1 | CASSLDGTGGGEQYF | TGCGCCAGCAGCTTAGACGGGACAGGAGGCGGGGAGCAGTACTTC
TRBJ2-7 | . | TRBV27 | TRBD2 | CASSLSQPLAGDEQYF | TGTGCCAGCAGTTTATCTCAGCCCCTAGCGGGAGACGAGCAGTACTTC
TRBJ2-7 | . | TRBV7-9 | . | CASSLGTVYEQYF | TGTGCCAGCAGCTTAGGGACAGTTTACGAGCAGTACTTC
TRBJ1-1 | once | TRBV11-2 | . | CASSRMDGNTEAFF | TGTGCCAGCAGCCGAATGGACGGGAACACTGAAGCTTTCTTT
TRBJ1-1 | . | TRBV7-8 | . | CASSLVGRRVNTEAFF | TGTGCCAGCAGCTTAGTGGGGAGGCGGGTGAACACTGAAGCTTTCTTT
TRBJ2-1 | . | TRBV27 | TRBD2 | CASSPAGLAVNEQFF | TGTGCCAGCAGTCCTGCTGGACTAGCTGTCAATGAGCAGTTCTTC
TRBJ2-7 | . | TRBV11-2 | . | CASSLVGGSYEQYF | TGTGCCAGCAGCTTAGTAGGAGGTTCTTACGAGCAGTACTTC
TRBJ1-5 | . | TRBV28 | TRBD1 | CASRLQGVSNQPQHF | TGTGCCAGCAGACTACAGGGGGTTAGCAATCAGCCCCAGCATTTT
TRBJ2-7 | . | TRBV10-1 | . | CASSEATGADEQYF | TGCGCCAGCAGTGAGGCTACGGGAGCGGACGAGCAGTACTTC
TRBJ1-2 | . | TRBV4-1 | . | CASSQDVDRGYYGYTF | TGCGCCAGCAGCCAAGATGTAGACCGAGGGTACTATGGCTACACCTTC
TRBJ2-7 | . | TRBV4-2 | TRBD2 | CASSQGAGGFYEQYF | TGTGCCAGCAGCCAAGGGGCGGGAGGTTTCTACGAGCAGTACTTC
TRBJ2-7 | . | TRBV13 | TRBD1 | CASSIGQGAYEQYF | TGTGCCAGCAGCATAGGACAGGGGGCCTACGAGCAGTACTTC
TRBJ2-7 | . | TRBV7-6 | . | CASSPRTEEEYEQYF | TGTGCCAGCAGCCCCCGAACGGAGGAGGAGTACGAGCAGTACTTC
TRBJ2-7 | . | TRBV5-1 | . | CASSLFYEQYF | TGCGCCAGCAGCTTGTTTTACGAGCAGTACTTC
TRBJ2-6 | . | TRBV5-8 | TRBD2 | CASSSLWTRETGANVLTF | TGTGCCAGCAGCTCGTTGTGGACTAGGGAAACTGGGGCCAACGTCCTGACTTTC
TRBJ1-2 | . | TRBV29-1 | . | CSVGAGVNNYGYTF | TGCAGCGTTGGGGCGGGGGTGAACAACTATGGCTACACCTTC
TRBJ2-1 | . | TRBV29-1 | . | CSVYLETGDNEQFF | TGCAGCGTTTATCTGGAGACGGGAGACAATGAGCAGTTCTTC
TRBJ1-1 | . | TRBV6-5 | . | CASSYSNIPNTEAFF | TGTGCCAGCAGTTACTCGAATATCCCAAACACTGAAGCTTTCTTT
TRBJ2-7 | . | TRBV27 | . | CASSLSPAQGPPYEQYF | TGTGCCAGCAGTTTATCGCCGGCGCAGGGACCCCCCTACGAGCAGTACTTC
TRBJ2-7 | . | TRBV19 | . | CASTGDEGGEQYF | TGTGCCAGTACGGGGGACGAGGGAGGCGAGCAGTACTTC
TRBJ2-3 | . | TRBV5-4 | . | CASSYYYAPEYF | TGTGCCAGCAGCTACTACTACGCCCCCGAGTATTTT
TRBJ2-7 | . | TRBV2 | . | CASSEAWGEQYF | TGTGCCAGCAGTGAAGCCTGGGGGGAGCAGTACTTC
TRBJ2-7 | . | TRBV4-1 | . | CASSQVPLASYEQYF | TGCGCCAGCAGCCAAGTTCCCCTAGCCTCCTACGAGCAGTACTTC
TRBJ1-4 | . | TRBV5-8 | . | CASSLDGYSEKLFF | TGTGCCAGCAGCTTGGACGGATACTCAGAAAAACTGTTTTTT
TRBJ2-2 | . | TRBV19 | TRBD1 | CASSIGQGVITGELFF | TGTGCCAGTAGTATAGGGCAGGGGGTTATCACCGGGGAGCTGTTTTTT
TRBJ1-1 | . | TRBV15 | . | CATRGEVDNTEAFF | TGTGCCACCAGAGGGGAGGTGGATAACACTGAAGCTTTCTTT
TRBJ1-1 | . | TRBV7-9 | . | CASSLGGMNTEAFF | TGTGCCAGCAGCTTAGGGGGGATGAACACTGAAGCTTTCTTT
TRBJ2-1 | . | TRBV28 | . | CASSSLKGTVQGNEQFF | TGTGCCAGCAGTTCCCTAAAGGGAACTGTCCAAGGGAATGAGCAGTTCTTC
TRBJ2-3 | . | TRBV19 | TRBD1 | CASSVHGTGRTDTQYF | TGTGCCAGTAGTGTGCACGGGACAGGCCGGACAGATACGCAGTATTTT
TRBJ2-7 | . | TRBV28 | . | CASSFHGLSEQYF | TGTGCCAGCAGTTTCCACGGGCTATCCGAGCAGTACTTC
TRBJ2-5 | . | TRBV5-6 | . | CASSFLEETQYF | TGTGCCAGCAGCTTTTTAGAGGAGACCCAGTACTTC
TRBJ2-1 | . | TRBV7-9 | TRBD2 | CASSQTSGANEQFF | TGTGCCAGCAGCCAAACTAGCGGAGCAAATGAGCAGTTCTTC
TRBJ2-7 | . | TRBV4-1 | . | CASSQGAAASYEQYF | TGCGCCAGCAGCCAAGGAGCCGCGGCCTCCTACGAGCAGTACTTC
TRBJ2-7 | . | TRBV28 | . | CASSYTNREQYF | TGTGCCAGCAGTTACACTAACCGCGAGCAGTACTTC
TRBJ2-7 | . | TRBV7-9 | . | CASGSVGGDYEQYF | TGTGCCAGCGGGAGTGTGGGTGGGGACTACGAGCAGTACTTC
TRBJ2-3 | . | TRBV28 | TRBD2 | CASREGTSGGDTQYF | TGTGCCAGCAGGGAGGGGACTAGCGGGGGAGATACGCAGTATTTT
TRBJ2-7 | few | TRBV13 | TRBD1 | CASSYGGQGREQYF | TGTGCCAGCAGCTACGGGGGACAGGGGAGAGAGCAGTACTTC
TRBJ2-7 | . | TRBV27 | . | CASSLSSYYEQYF | TGTGCCAGCAGTTTGTCGTCCTACTACGAGCAGTACTTC
TRBJ2-7 | once | TRBV7-2 | . | CASSFHGPTYEQYF | TGTGCCAGCAGCTTCCACGGTCCAACCTACGAGCAGTACTTC
TRBJ1-1 | . | TRBV29-1 | TRBD1 | CSVERQGRGTEAFF | TGCAGCGTTGAGCGACAGGGCCGTGGCACTGAAGCTTTCTTT